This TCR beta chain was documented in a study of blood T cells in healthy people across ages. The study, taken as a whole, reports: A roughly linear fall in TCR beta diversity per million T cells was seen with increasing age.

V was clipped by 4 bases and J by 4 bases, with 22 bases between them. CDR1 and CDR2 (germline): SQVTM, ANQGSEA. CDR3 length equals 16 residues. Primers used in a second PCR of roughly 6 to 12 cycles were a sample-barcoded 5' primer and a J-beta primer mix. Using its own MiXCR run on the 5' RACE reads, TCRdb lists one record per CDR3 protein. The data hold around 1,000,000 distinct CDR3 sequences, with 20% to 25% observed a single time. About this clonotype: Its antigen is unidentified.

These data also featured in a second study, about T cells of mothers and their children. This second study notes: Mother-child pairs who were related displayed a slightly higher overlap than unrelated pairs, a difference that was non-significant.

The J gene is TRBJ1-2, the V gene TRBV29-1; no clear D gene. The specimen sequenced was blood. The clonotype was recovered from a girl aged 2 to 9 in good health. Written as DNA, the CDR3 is TGCAGCGTTGCGCCGCGGACTGGGGTAGAGGGCTATGGCTACACCTTC. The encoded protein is CSVAPRTGVEGYGYTF.